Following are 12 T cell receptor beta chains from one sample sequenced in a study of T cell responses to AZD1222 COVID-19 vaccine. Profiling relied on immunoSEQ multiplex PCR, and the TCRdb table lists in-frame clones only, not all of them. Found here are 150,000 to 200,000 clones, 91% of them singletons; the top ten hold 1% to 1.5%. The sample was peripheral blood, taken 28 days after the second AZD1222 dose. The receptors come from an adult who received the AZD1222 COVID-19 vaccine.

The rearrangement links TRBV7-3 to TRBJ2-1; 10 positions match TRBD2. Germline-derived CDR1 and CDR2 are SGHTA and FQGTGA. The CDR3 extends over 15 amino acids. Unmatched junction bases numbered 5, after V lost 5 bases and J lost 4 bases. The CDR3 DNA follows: TGTGCCAGCAGCCCCAGGACTAGCGGTTACAATGAGCAGTTCTTC. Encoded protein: CASSPRTSGYNEQFF. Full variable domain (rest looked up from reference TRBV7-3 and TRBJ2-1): GAGVSQTPSNKVTEKGKYVELRCDPISGHTALYWYRQSLGQGPEFLIYFQGTGAADDSGLPNDRFFAVRPEGSVSTLKIQRTERGDSAVYLCASSPRTSGYNEQFFGPGTRLTVL.

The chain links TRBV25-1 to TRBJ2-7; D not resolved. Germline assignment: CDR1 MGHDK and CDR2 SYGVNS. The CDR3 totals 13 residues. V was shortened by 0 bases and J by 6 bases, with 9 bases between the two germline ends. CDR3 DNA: TGTGCCAGCAGTGAATATTCAGGCGTCGAGCAGTACTTC. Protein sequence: CASSEYSGVEQYF.

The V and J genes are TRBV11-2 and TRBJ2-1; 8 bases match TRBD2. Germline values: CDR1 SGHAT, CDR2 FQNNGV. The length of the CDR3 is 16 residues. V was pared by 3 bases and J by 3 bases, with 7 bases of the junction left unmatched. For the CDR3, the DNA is TGTGCCAGCAGCTTTCGGCGGGGGGCGGACTACAATGAGCAGTTCTTC. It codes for CASSFRRGADYNEQFF.

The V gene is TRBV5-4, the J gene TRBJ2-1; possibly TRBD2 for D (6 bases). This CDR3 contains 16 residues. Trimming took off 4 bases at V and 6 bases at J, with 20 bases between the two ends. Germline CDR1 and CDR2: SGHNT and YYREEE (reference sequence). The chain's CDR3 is CASSPLPGASGNEQFF. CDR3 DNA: TGTGCCAGCAGCCCCCTTCCGGGAGCTAGTGGCAATGAGCAGTTCTTC.

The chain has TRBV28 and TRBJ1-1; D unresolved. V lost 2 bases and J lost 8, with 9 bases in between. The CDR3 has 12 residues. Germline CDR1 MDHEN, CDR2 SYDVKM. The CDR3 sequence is CASSLGGREAFF. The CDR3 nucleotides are TGTGCCAGCAGTTTAGGAGGGCGGGAAGCTTTCTTT.

The CDR3 sequence: CASSIVPGGFTGELFF. In DNA, the CDR3 is TGTGCCAGTAGTATAGTTCCAGGGGGCTTCACCGGGGAGCTGTTTTTT. The chain has TRBV19 and TRBJ2-2, with 8 bases aligning to TRBD1. Looked up from germline, CDR1 is LNHDA and CDR2 is SQIVND (reference sequence). After removal of 1 base from V and 4 bases from J, the junction contained 5 bases not matched to a gene. The length of the CDR3 is 16 residues.

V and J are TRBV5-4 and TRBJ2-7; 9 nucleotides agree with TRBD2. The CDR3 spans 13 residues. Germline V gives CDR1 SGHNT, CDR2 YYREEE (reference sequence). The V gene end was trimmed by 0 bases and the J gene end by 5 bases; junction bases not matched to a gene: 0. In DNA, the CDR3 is TGTGCCAGCAGCTTGGGACTAGCGGACGAGCAGTACTTC. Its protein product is CASSLGLADEQYF.

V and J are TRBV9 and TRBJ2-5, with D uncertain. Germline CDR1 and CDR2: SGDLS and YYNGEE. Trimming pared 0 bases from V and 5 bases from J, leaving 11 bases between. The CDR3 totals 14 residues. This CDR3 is CASSVGAGPETQYF. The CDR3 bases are TGTGCCAGCAGCGTAGGAGCAGGTCCTGAGACCCAGTACTTC.

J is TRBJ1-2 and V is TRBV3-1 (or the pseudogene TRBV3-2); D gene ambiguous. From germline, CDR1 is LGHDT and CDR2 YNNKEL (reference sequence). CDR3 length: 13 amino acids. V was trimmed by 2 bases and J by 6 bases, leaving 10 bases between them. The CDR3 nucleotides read TGTGCCAGCAGCCAACGGGGATCGGATGGCTACACCTTC. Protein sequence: CASSQRGSDGYTF.

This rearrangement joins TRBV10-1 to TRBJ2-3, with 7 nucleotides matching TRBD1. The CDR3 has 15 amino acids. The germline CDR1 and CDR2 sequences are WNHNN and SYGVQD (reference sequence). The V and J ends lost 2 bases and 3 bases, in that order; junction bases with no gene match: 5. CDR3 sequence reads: CASSERQGVTDTQYF. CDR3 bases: TGCGCCAGCAGTGAGCGGCAGGGGGTAACAGATACGCAGTATTTT.

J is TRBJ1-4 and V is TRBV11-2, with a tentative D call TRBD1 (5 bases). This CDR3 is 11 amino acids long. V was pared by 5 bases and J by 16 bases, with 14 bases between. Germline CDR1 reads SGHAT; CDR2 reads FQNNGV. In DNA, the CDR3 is TGTGCCAGCAGCGGCGGTTTGGGGGGGTTTTTT. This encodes CASSGGLGGFF.

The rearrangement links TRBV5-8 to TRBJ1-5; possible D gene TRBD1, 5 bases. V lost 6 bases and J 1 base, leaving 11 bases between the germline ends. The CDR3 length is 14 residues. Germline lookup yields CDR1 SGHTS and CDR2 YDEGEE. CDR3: CASTTGGSNQPQHF. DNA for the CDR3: TGTGCCAGCACCACCGGGGGGAGCAATCAGCCCCAGCATTTT.